This TCR beta chain appears in the sequencing data of a study of blood T cell repertoires in COVID-19. Study details: From T cells, B-cell-depleted T cells, or PBMCs came the material, which was cDNA or gDNA.

The CDR3 length is 14 residues. V lost 4 bases to trimming and J lost 8 bases; unmatched junction nucleotides: 6. The germline CDR1 and CDR2 sequences are SGHTA and FQGNSA. Authors' analysis steps: Amplification with reference gene primers provided the estimates of nucleated cell counts. This table comes from immunoSEQ multiplex PCR, and its TCRdb copy is limited to in-frame clones, with some not included. That table furnishes V, J and clone size, whereas the DNA furnished D and trimming. The table records under 150,000 clones, 81% of them present only once. Sequences were obtained from peripheral blood. The chain has TRBV7-2 and TRBJ1-4; 8 bases fit TRBD1. The source of this sequence is a man between 45 and 60 years old with acute or convalescent COVID-19. The CDR3 coding sequence is TGTGCCAGCAGCTCTCAGGGGGCCCGGGAAAAACTGTTTTTT. Its translation is CASSSQGAREKLFF.